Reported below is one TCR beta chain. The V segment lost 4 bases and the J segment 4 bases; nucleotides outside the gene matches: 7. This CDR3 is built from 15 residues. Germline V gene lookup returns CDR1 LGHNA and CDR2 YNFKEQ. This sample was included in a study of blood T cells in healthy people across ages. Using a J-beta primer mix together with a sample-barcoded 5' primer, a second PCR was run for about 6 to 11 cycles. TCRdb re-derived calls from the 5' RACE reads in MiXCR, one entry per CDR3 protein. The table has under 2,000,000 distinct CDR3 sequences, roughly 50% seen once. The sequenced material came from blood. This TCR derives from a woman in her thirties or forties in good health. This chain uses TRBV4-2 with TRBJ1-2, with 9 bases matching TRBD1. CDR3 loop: CASSLQGAEPYGYTF. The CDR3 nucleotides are TGTGCCAGCAGCCTACAGGGGGCGGAACCCTATGGCTACACCTTC.